This TCR beta chain was profiled in a study of blood T cell repertoires in COVID-19 (dated by TCRdb to 2019 to 2021). Regarding the research as a whole: Samples covering the acute and convalescent phases of COVID-19 were provided by collaborators in the United States, Italy and Spain. The repertoires were released in a freely available public database meant as a resource for research on the immune response to SARS-CoV-2. Where available, HLA class I and class II types were obtained from metadata supplied by the sample provider rather than from assay-based typing. Deeply sampled blood TCRbeta repertoires from subjects exposed to, actively infected with, or recovered from COVID-19 were included in the dataset. Samples were obtained from the ongoing ImmuneRACE study (first 160 participants) and from about 1,300 subjects provided by 6 global collaborators. The material from the prospective study consisted of cDNA or gDNA derived from T cells, B-cell-depleted T cells, or PBMCs. The sample metadata nearly always contained a de-identified subject ID, COVID-19 status, age in years and sex.

Details on this clone: This receptor's antigen is unknown. Within one base of it there is no much larger clone, and no base qualities were kept.

Summary of the overall study and its limitations: The amount of clinical and demographic metadata varied by source and participant and was provided uncurated.

The trim is 1 base for V and 5 bases for J, with a gap of 12 bases between the germline ends. The CDR3 sequence holds 14 residues, the cysteine and phenylalanine included. Only CDR3 DNA is held: 42 bases, read in frame from base 1. The germline V gene (reference sequence) supplies CDR1 SEHNR and CDR2 FQNEAQ. At one collaborating source in Seattle, patients were enrolled during active infection and were followed longitudinally through the course of disease. The collaborating institutions used their own protocols to collect whole blood in K2EDTA tubes. Collaborator samples were shipped for TCRbeta analysis as frozen whole blood, isolated PBMCs, or DNA extracted from either sample type. TCRbeta CDR3 regions were amplified from genomic DNA using the immunoSEQ Assay, a bias-controlled multiplex PCR. Regarding the original processing steps: The number of nucleated cells in each sample was estimated by amplification of reference gene primers within the assay. To quantify the absolute abundance of each unique TCRbeta CDR3 rearrangement, sequence reads were collapsed and filtered. For each sample, productive Simpson clonality was calculated as the square root of Simpson's diversity index across productive rearrangements. The clones in this table, taken by TCRdb from immuneACCESS, are in-frame only. Not every clone is retained; where verified, under half of the shortfall comes from an unresolved V gene, and the cause of the rest is unknown. V and J calls plus clone size are reproduced from that table; the DNA served to infer D and trimming. This sample has about 370,000 clones in its table, and around 87% of those were observed once. About 10% of the sample lies in the top ten.

The receptor comes from a woman aged 30 to 39 with COVID-19, enrolled during active disease. The sequencing sample was made of peripheral blood. The chain employs TRBV7-9 and TRBJ2-7; the D gene is perhaps TRBD2, on 5 matching bases. CDR3 region: CASSLVGELDEQYF. The nucleotides read TGTGCCAGCAGCTTAGTCGGGGAGCTGGACGAGCAGTACTTC.